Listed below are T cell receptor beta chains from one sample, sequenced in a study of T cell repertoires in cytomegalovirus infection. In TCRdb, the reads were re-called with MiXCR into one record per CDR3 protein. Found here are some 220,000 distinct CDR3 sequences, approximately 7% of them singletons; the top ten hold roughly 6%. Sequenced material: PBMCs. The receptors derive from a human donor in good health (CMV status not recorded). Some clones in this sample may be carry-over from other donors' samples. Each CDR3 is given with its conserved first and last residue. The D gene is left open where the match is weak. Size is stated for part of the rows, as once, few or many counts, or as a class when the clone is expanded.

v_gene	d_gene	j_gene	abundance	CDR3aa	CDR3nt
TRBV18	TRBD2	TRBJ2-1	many	CASSPEIAGGFSYNEQFF	TGTGCCAGCTCACCGGAAATAGCGGGGGGTTTCTCCTACAATGAGCAGTTCTTC
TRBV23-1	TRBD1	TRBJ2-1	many	CASILKADREAYNEQFF	TGCGCCAGCATCCTAAAGGCCGACAGGGAAGCCTACAATGAGCAGTTCTTC
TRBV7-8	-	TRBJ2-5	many	CASSLARIYVVQETQYF	TGTGCCAGCAGCTTAGCCCGGATCTATGTCGTACAAGAGACCCAGTACTTC
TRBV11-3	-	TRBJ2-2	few	CASSFPDDGELFF	TGTGCCAGCAGCTTTCCGGACGACGGGGAGCTGTTTTTT
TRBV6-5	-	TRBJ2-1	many	CASSYRQANNEQFF	TGTGCCAGCAGTTACAGACAGGCTAACAATGAGCAGTTCTTC
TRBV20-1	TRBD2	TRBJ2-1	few	CSARDRRGASYNEQFF	TGCAGTGCTAGAGATCGGCGGGGGGCATCCTACAATGAGCAGTTCTTC
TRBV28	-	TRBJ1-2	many	CASRGSADGYTF	TGTGCCAGCCGGGGCTCAGCGGATGGCTACACCTTC
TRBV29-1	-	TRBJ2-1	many	CSVELGRWGNNEQFF	TGCAGCGTTGAGCTAGGGCGGTGGGGGAACAATGAGCAGTTCTTC
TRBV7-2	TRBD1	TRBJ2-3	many	CASSSDRVPTITQYF	TGTGCCAGCAGCTCTGACAGGGTCCCAACCATAACGCAGTATTTT
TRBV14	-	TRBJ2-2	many	CASSQRRAVGGELFF	TGTGCCAGCAGCCAACGCAGGGCCGTGGGCGGGGAGCTGTTTTTT
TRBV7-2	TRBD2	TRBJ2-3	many	CASSLFMAGGQDTQYF	TGTGCCAGCAGCTTATTTATGGCGGGGGGACAAGATACGCAGTATTTT
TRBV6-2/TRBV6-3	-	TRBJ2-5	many	CASSGGETQYF	TGTGCCAGCAGTGGAGGAGAGACCCAGTACTTC
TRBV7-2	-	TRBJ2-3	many	CASSLRGPPADTQYF	TGTGCCAGCAGCTTAAGGGGCCCGCCGGCAGATACGCAGTATTTT
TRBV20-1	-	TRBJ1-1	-	CSATGTDRGDTEAFF	TGCAGTGCAACAGGGACCGACCGGGGGGACACTGAAGCTTTCTTT
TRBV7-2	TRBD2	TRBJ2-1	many	CASSLTSGPYNEQFF	TGTGCCAGCAGCCTCACTAGCGGTCCTTACAATGAGCAGTTCTTC
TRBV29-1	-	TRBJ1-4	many	CSVVGGGELFF	TGCAGCGTTGTGGGGGGGGGAGAACTGTTTTTT
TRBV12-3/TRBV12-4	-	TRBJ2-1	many	CASSLVVSGGRYNEQFF	TGTGCCAGCAGTTTAGTAGTTAGCGGAGGAAGGTACAATGAGCAGTTCTTC
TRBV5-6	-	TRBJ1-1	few	CASRMIHSAEAFF	TGTGCCAGCAGAATGATCCACTCCGCTGAAGCTTTCTTT
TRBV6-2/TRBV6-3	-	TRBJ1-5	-	CASRRAGASFQPQHF	TGTGCCAGCAGGAGGGCCGGGGCCTCGTTCCAGCCCCAGCATTTT
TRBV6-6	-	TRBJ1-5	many	CASDGRDLGDQPQHF	TGTGCCAGCGATGGCCGGGACCTAGGGGATCAGCCCCAGCATTTT
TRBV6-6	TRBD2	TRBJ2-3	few	CASSRGTSGETDTQYF	TGTGCCAGCAGTCGGGGGACTAGCGGCGAAACAGATACGCAGTATTTT
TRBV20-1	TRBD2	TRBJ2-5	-	CSARLAGVSRYQETQYF	TGCAGTGCTAGATTAGCGGGGGTGTCCCGGTACCAAGAGACCCAGTACTTC
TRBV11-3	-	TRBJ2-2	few	CASSTSRNTGELFF	TGTGCCAGCAGCACCTCCCGGAACACCGGGGAGCTGTTTTTT
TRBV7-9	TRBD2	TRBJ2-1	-	CASSSRTSGGPGFRTGEQFF	TGTGCCAGCAGCTCGAGGACTAGCGGGGGCCCCGGTTTTCGCACGGGCGAGCAGTTCTTC
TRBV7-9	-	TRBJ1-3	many	CASSLAIPGEAGNTIYF	TGTGCCAGCAGCTTAGCGATTCCGGGGGAAGCTGGAAACACCATATATTTT
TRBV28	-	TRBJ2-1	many	CASSFGTASEQFF	TGTGCCAGCAGTTTCGGGACGGCGAGTGAGCAGTTCTTC
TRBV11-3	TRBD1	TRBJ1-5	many	CASSLVGGGQFINQPQHF	TGTGCCAGCAGCTTAGTGGGGGGGGGACAGTTTATCAATCAGCCCCAGCATTTT
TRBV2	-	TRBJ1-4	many	CASRTTTNEKLFF	TGTGCCAGCAGAACGACAACTAATGAAAAACTGTTTTTT
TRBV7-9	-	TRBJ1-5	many	CASSLTINQPQHF	TGTGCCAGCAGCTTAACGATAAATCAGCCCCAGCATTTT
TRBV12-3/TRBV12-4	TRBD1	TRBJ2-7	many	CASSLGTGVKNEQYF	TGTGCCAGCAGTTTAGGGACAGGGGTCAAGAACGAGCAGTACTTC
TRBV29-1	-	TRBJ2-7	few	CSAGTYNSYEQYF	TGCAGCGCAGGGACATACAATTCCTACGAGCAGTACTTC
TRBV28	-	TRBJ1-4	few	CASSRFSLISFF	TGTGCCAGCAGCCGCTTCTCTTTGATATCGTTTTTT
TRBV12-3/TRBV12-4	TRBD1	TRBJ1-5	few	CASSLDVTGAQPQHF	TGTGCCAGCAGTTTAGACGTGACAGGGGCTCAGCCCCAGCATTTT
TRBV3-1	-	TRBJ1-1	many	CASSLGFRDEAFF	TGTGCCAGCAGCTTGGGATTCAGGGACGAAGCTTTCTTT
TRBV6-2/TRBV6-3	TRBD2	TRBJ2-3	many	CASSPGTSGADTQYF	TGTGCCAGCAGTCCTGGAACTAGCGGGGCAGATACGCAGTATTTT
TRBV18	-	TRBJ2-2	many	CASCMVPAGELFF	TGTGCCAGCTGTATGGTGCCGGCCGGGGAGCTGTTTTTT
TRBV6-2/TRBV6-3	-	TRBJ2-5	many	CASSYPWDLQETQYF	TGTGCCAGCAGTTACCCGTGGGACCTCCAAGAGACCCAGTACTTC
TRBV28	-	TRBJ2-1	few	CASSALTGWNEQFF	TGTGCCAGCAGTGCCCTCACCGGGTGGAATGAGCAGTTCTTC
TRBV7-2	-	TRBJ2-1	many	CASSLVSLSAFF	TGTGCCAGCAGCTTAGTTTCGTTGTCCGCGTTCTTC
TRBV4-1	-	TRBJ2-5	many	CASSQEGTQGETQYF	TGCGCCAGCAGCCAAGAAGGGACTCAGGGGGAGACCCAGTACTTC
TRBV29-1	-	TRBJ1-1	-	CSVLGGRPEAFF	TGCAGCGTGCTGGGTGGTAGGCCTGAAGCTTTCTTT
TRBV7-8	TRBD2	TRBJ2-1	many	CASSLGLAHNEQFF	TGTGCCAGCAGCTTGGGACTAGCGCACAATGAGCAGTTCTTC
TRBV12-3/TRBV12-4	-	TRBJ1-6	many	CASSYVYREDSPLHF	TGTGCCAGCAGTTATGTCTACAGGGAGGATTCACCCCTCCACTTT
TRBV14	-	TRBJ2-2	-	CASSLLKRYNTGELFF	TGTGCCAGCAGCCTACTCAAACGATATAACACCGGGGAGCTGTTTTTT
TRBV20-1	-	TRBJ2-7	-	CSARDVRYEQYF	TGCAGTGCTAGAGATGTCAGGTACGAGCAGTACTTC
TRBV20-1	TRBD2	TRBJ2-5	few	CSARDPSGGQETQYF	TGCAGTGCTAGAGATCCCAGCGGGGGGCAAGAGACCCAGTACTTC
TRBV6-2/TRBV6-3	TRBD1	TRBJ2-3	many	CASSGTGEVDTQYF	TGTGCCAGCAGTGGGACAGGGGAGGTAGATACGCAGTATTTT
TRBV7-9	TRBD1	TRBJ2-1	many	CASSLRGQGSNEQFF	TGTGCCAGCAGCTTAAGGGGACAGGGTTCCAATGAGCAGTTCTTC